This T cell receptor (beta chain) was retrieved from a study of blood T cell repertoires in COVID-19. Sequencing used immunoSEQ multiplex PCR; TCRdb keeps in-frame clones, though not all of them. The data show about 250,000 clones, about 83% seen once. Looked up from germline, CDR1 is SGHNT and CDR2 is YENEEA. This CDR3 is 13 amino acids long. Trimming removed 2 bases from V and 2 bases from J, with 6 bases in between. Seattle cases were enrolled at active infection and followed longitudinally. What was sequenced was peripheral blood. This clonotype was obtained from a woman aged 80 or over with COVID-19, enrolled during active disease. This rearrangement joins TRBV11-3 to TRBJ1-1, with D unresolved. The CDR3 bases are TGTGCCAGCAGCTTAACATCAAACACTGAAGCTTTCTTT. Amino acids: CASSLTSNTEAFF.